A selection of T cell receptor beta chains follows, all from one sample in a study of blood T cell repertoires in COVID-19. Only in-frame clones appear in the TCRdb table, and some are missing; sequencing was by immunoSEQ multiplex PCR. The repertoire includes some 150,000 clones, 84% of them detected once, and 9.8% sits in the top ten. The source material was peripheral blood. The receptors shown here come from a woman between 50 and 59 years old with acute or convalescent COVID-19. Each CDR3 is given with its conserved first and last residue. Fields, in order: J gene, V gene, CDR3 protein.

>TRBJ1-2|TRBV28
CASSSPIQGTAFYGYTF
>TRBJ2-3|TRBV24-1
CATSVSGGAGDTQYF
>TRBJ1-5|TRBV7-8
CASSSDRINQPQHF
>TRBJ2-7|TRBV5-6
CASRRRGGLHSYEQYF
>TRBJ1-4|TRBV27
CASRTLSGTNEKLFF
>TRBJ2-5|TRBV28
CASSISLTSGEDQETQYF
>TRBJ2-3|TRBV27
CASSLPPTSGLGTDTQYF
>TRBJ2-1|TRBV28
CASSSGTSVNEQFF
>TRBJ2-1|TRBV18
CASSWDRAYNEQFF
>TRBJ2-2|TRBV7-2
CASSWTSSGELFF